The TCR beta chain under discussion was sequenced for a study of brain T cells in children with intractable seizures. Study results and limitations: Viral specificity was inferred only from CDR3 similarity; HCMV serostatus was unknown. Absence of clones before surgery may stem from lower sequencing depth.

Time point denoted: blood from clinic visit 5 months post-surgery; TSC patient then seizure free. The sequenced cases were selected for having the highest brain T cell transcript signatures. Patients received at least one anti-epileptic drug before surgery. The germline CDR1 and CDR2 sequences are WSHSY and SAAADI. The CDR3 length is 22 residues. J gave up 1 base and V 5 bases, and 16 bases lay outside the gene matches. Comments on this clone: Its antigen remains unknown.

TCRdb's table, derived via immunoSEQ multiplex PCR, lists solely in-frame clones and lacks some. This sample carries about 340,000 clones, 93% of them seen once, and the ten largest clones take 5.7%. The receptor comes from a boy in the first two years of life with tuberous sclerosis and intractable seizures. The chain recombines TRBV10-2 with TRBJ2-6, with 14 bases lining up with TRBD2. The sample was peripheral blood, taken 4 to 6 months after surgery. The CDR3 here is CASSTTNPGTSGRGSGANVLTF. The DNA for the CDR3 is TGCGCCAGCAGTACGACAAACCCTGGGACTAGCGGGAGAGGTTCTGGGGCCAACGTCCTGACTTTC.